A selection of T cell receptor beta chains follows, all from one sample in a study of cytomegalovirus exposure and HLA in healthy donors. The data were produced by immunoSEQ multiplex PCR, yet TCRdb's version contains in-frame clones alone and is incomplete. The repertoire holds about 160,000 clones, with 55% to 70% as singletons. Sequencing was performed on PBMCs. These receptors were collected from a woman between 40 and 50 years old in good health and CMV-seropositive. The CDR3 runs from the conserved cysteine through the conserved F or W. Fields, in order: CDR3 DNA, CDR3 protein, clone size, J gene, D gene, V gene. D genes are given only for firm matches. Only part of the rows carry a size: once, few, many, or a class if the clone is expanded.

CDR3 DNA: TGTGCCAGCAGTACCGGGACTTTATCCTACAATGAGCAGTTCTTC
CDR3 protein: CASSTGTLSYNEQFF
clone size: .
J gene: TRBJ2-1
D gene: .
V gene: TRBV27

CDR3 DNA: TGTGCCAGCAGCAATACCCTACAGGGGCTTAATGAAAAACTGTTTTTT
CDR3 protein: CASSNTLQGLNEKLFF
clone size: .
J gene: TRBJ1-4
D gene: .
V gene: TRBV21-1

CDR3 DNA: TGTGCCACGGACCCTGGGACACCTAGCACAGATACGCAGTATTTT
CDR3 protein: CATDPGTPSTDTQYF
clone size: .
J gene: TRBJ2-3
D gene: .
V gene: TRBV10-3

CDR3 DNA: TGCGCCAGCAGCCTCCCGGGACTAGCGGGGGAGACCCAGTACTTC
CDR3 protein: CASSLPGLAGETQYF
clone size: .
J gene: TRBJ2-5
D gene: TRBD2
V gene: TRBV4-1

CDR3 DNA: TGTGCCAGCAGCTTACTCGGGGGGGCTCGGACCGGGGAGCTGTTTTTT
CDR3 protein: CASSLLGGARTGELFF
clone size: .
J gene: TRBJ2-2
D gene: TRBD2
V gene: TRBV7-9

CDR3 DNA: TGTGCCAGCAGCAAAGTGGGCGGGTTCGACGAGCAGTACTTC
CDR3 protein: CASSKVGGFDEQYF
clone size: .
J gene: TRBJ2-7
D gene: .
V gene: TRBV21-1

CDR3 DNA: TGTGCCAGTAGTAACCGTCGAGATGGCTACACCTTC
CDR3 protein: CASSNRRDGYTF
clone size: .
J gene: TRBJ1-2
D gene: .
V gene: TRBV19

CDR3 DNA: TGCGCCAGCAGCCAAGATGCCCGGGGCACAGATACGCAGTATTTT
CDR3 protein: CASSQDARGTDTQYF
clone size: .
J gene: TRBJ2-3
D gene: .
V gene: TRBV4-3

CDR3 DNA: TGTGCCAGCAGCCCTCCCGGGACAGGGGGGGTCTATGGCTACACCTTC
CDR3 protein: CASSPPGTGGVYGYTF
clone size: .
J gene: TRBJ1-2
D gene: TRBD1
V gene: TRBV11-2

CDR3 DNA: TGTGCCAGCAGCCCAACAGGGGGTGAGCAGTTCTTC
CDR3 protein: CASSPTGGEQFF
clone size: few
J gene: TRBJ2-1
D gene: TRBD1
V gene: TRBV27

CDR3 DNA: TGTGCCAGCAGCGAGTCCGACACGGGTGGGGGGGAGACCCAGTACTTC
CDR3 protein: CASSESDTGGGETQYF
clone size: .
J gene: TRBJ2-5
D gene: .
V gene: TRBV9

CDR3 DNA: TGCGCCAGCAGCCAAATTGCGTCGCGGGAGCAGTACTTC
CDR3 protein: CASSQIASREQYF
clone size: .
J gene: TRBJ2-7
D gene: .
V gene: TRBV4-3

CDR3 DNA: TGTGCCAGCAGCGTAGGGCAGGGGGCTGAGAGCAAAAACATTCAGTACTTC
CDR3 protein: CASSVGQGAESKNIQYF
clone size: .
J gene: TRBJ2-4
D gene: TRBD1
V gene: TRBV9

CDR3 DNA: TGTGCCAGCAGTGAGGAGTCAGGGGGAGGTTATCAGCCCCAGAATTTT
CDR3 protein: CASSEESGGGYQPQNF
clone size: few
J gene: TRBJ1-5
D gene: TRBD1
V gene: TRBV2

CDR3 DNA: TGCGCCAGCAGCTTTGTTGGGGGCAGAACCGGGGAGCTGTTTTTT
CDR3 protein: CASSFVGGRTGELFF
clone size: .
J gene: TRBJ2-2
D gene: .
V gene: TRBV4-1

CDR3 DNA: TGTGCCACCAGCAAAGAGGTTGTCGGGGGAAACTCCTACGAGCAGTACTTC
CDR3 protein: CATSKEVVGGNSYEQYF
clone size: .
J gene: TRBJ2-7
D gene: .
V gene: TRBV15

CDR3 DNA: TGTGCCAGCAGCCGCACAGGGGCCAATTCACCCCTCCACTTT
CDR3 protein: CASSRTGANSPLHF
clone size: .
J gene: TRBJ1-6
D gene: TRBD1
V gene: TRBV4-2

CDR3 DNA: TGCGCCAGCAGCTTGGCTCCTAGCGATTCCTACAATGAGCAGTTCTTC
CDR3 protein: CASSLAPSDSYNEQFF
clone size: .
J gene: TRBJ2-1
D gene: .
V gene: TRBV5-1

CDR3 DNA: TGTGCCAGCAGTTCAGGAATCTACGAGCAGTACTTC
CDR3 protein: CASSSGIYEQYF
clone size: .
J gene: TRBJ2-7
D gene: .
V gene: TRBV28

CDR3 DNA: TGTGCCAGCAGCTTGACGACAGATAACTATGGCTACACCTTC
CDR3 protein: CASSLTTDNYGYTF
clone size: .
J gene: TRBJ1-2
D gene: .
V gene: TRBV9

CDR3 DNA: TGTGCCAGTAGTATCCGCCCTCTGACAGGGCGCAATGAGCAGTTCTTC
CDR3 protein: CASSIRPLTGRNEQFF
clone size: .
J gene: TRBJ2-1
D gene: TRBD1
V gene: TRBV19

CDR3 DNA: TGCGCCAGCAGCTTGGCGGGGGGCGCAGGTAATTCACCCCTCCACTTT
CDR3 protein: CASSLAGGAGNSPLHF
clone size: .
J gene: TRBJ1-6
D gene: .
V gene: TRBV5-1

CDR3 DNA: TGTGCCAGCAGCCAAGATTCTGGCACCCCCTTATCCAATGAGCAGTTCTTC
CDR3 protein: CASSQDSGTPLSNEQFF
clone size: .
J gene: TRBJ2-1
D gene: .
V gene: TRBV4-2

CDR3 DNA: TGTGCCATCAGCGAAAGCCAGGGGGGTTATTGGGGCTACACCTTC
CDR3 protein: CAISESQGGYWGYTF
clone size: .
J gene: TRBJ1-2
D gene: TRBD1
V gene: TRBV10-3

CDR3 DNA: TGTGCCAGCAGTGCCTGGGGGAGGACAGGGGGGTACGAGCAGTACTTC
CDR3 protein: CASSAWGRTGGYEQYF
clone size: .
J gene: TRBJ2-7
D gene: TRBD1
V gene: TRBV6-1

CDR3 DNA: TGCGCCAGCAGCCAAGGTGTGTCGGTGATCAACTATGGCTACACCTTC
CDR3 protein: CASSQGVSVINYGYTF
clone size: .
J gene: TRBJ1-2
D gene: .
V gene: TRBV4-3

CDR3 DNA: TGTGCCAGCAGCCAAATGGGGCAACCCGGGGAGCTGTTTTTT
CDR3 protein: CASSQMGQPGELFF
clone size: .
J gene: TRBJ2-2
D gene: .
V gene: TRBV14

CDR3 DNA: TGTGCCAGCAGCCATGGGACTAGCGGGGGAATCCAAGAGACCCAGTACTTC
CDR3 protein: CASSHGTSGGIQETQYF
clone size: .
J gene: TRBJ2-5
D gene: TRBD2
V gene: TRBV27

CDR3 DNA: TGTGCCAGCAGTGAAACACGTACCGGGGAGCTGTTTTTT
CDR3 protein: CASSETRTGELFF
clone size: .
J gene: TRBJ2-2
D gene: .
V gene: TRBV2

CDR3 DNA: TGTGCCAGCAGCGTAGGGTGGGGCAGCGACGTTGAAGCTTTCTTT
CDR3 protein: CASSVGWGSDVEAFF
clone size: few
J gene: TRBJ1-1
D gene: .
V gene: TRBV9

CDR3 DNA: TGTGCCAGCAGCGTAGGATATAGCGGGAGGGCCGTAGATACGCAGTATTTT
CDR3 protein: CASSVGYSGRAVDTQYF
clone size: .
J gene: TRBJ2-3
D gene: TRBD2
V gene: TRBV9

CDR3 DNA: TGTGCCAGCAGTGAAGCGCGCGGTAGCTCCTACGAGCAGTACTTC
CDR3 protein: CASSEARGSSYEQYF
clone size: .
J gene: TRBJ2-7
D gene: .
V gene: TRBV2

CDR3 DNA: TGCGCCAGCAGCCCCCCTCCGGTCGGAGATACGCAGTATTTT
CDR3 protein: CASSPPPVGDTQYF
clone size: .
J gene: TRBJ2-3
D gene: .
V gene: TRBV7-2

CDR3 DNA: TGTGCCAGCAGTTTATCGTCAGGGGCAGGGGTCACCTTC
CDR3 protein: CASSLSSGAGVTF
clone size: few
J gene: TRBJ1-2
D gene: .
V gene: TRBV27

CDR3 DNA: TGTGCCAGCTCTCCCCCTTACAACGATGAGCAGTTCTTC
CDR3 protein: CASSPPYNDEQFF
clone size: .
J gene: TRBJ2-1
D gene: .
V gene: TRBV6-6

CDR3 DNA: TGTGCCATACCATTGATGGGGACTGGAAATCAGCCCCAGCATTTT
CDR3 protein: CAIPLMGTGNQPQHF
clone size: .
J gene: TRBJ1-5
D gene: .
V gene: TRBV18

CDR3 DNA: TGTGCCAGCAGCATGTGGACTAGCGGGTCAGATACGCAGTATTTT
CDR3 protein: CASSMWTSGSDTQYF
clone size: .
J gene: TRBJ2-3
D gene: TRBD2
V gene: TRBV7-2

CDR3 DNA: TGTGCCAGCAGCTTGGAAGGAGTAACTGGGGCCAACGTCCTGACTTTC
CDR3 protein: CASSLEGVTGANVLTF
clone size: few
J gene: TRBJ2-6
D gene: .
V gene: TRBV5-4

CDR3 DNA: TGTGCCAGCAGTTTTATACATTCCGATGGCTACACCTTC
CDR3 protein: CASSFIHSDGYTF
clone size: .
J gene: TRBJ1-2
D gene: .
V gene: TRBV28

CDR3 DNA: TGTGCCAGTAGTACGGTAGCGGGGGATGGGGCCGGGGAGCTGTTTTTT
CDR3 protein: CASSTVAGDGAGELFF
clone size: .
J gene: TRBJ2-2
D gene: TRBD2
V gene: TRBV19

CDR3 DNA: TGTGCCAGCTCACCCGCTTCCCAGGGCCCCAATCAGCCCCAGCATTTT
CDR3 protein: CASSPASQGPNQPQHF
clone size: .
J gene: TRBJ1-5
D gene: .
V gene: TRBV18

CDR3 DNA: TGTGCCAGCAGCTTAGGCCCCGGGGGGCTGCACTTC
CDR3 protein: CASSLGPGGLHF
clone size: once
J gene: TRBJ2-7
D gene: .
V gene: TRBV11-3

CDR3 DNA: TGTGCCAGCAGACCGGACTGGGTAGGCGATGAGCAGTTCTTC
CDR3 protein: CASRPDWVGDEQFF
clone size: few
J gene: TRBJ2-1
D gene: .
V gene: TRBV7-9

CDR3 DNA: TGTGCCACAGGACAGGGGACCTCCTATAGCAATCAGCCCCAGCATTTT
CDR3 protein: CATGQGTSYSNQPQHF
clone size: .
J gene: TRBJ1-5
D gene: TRBD1
V gene: TRBV2

CDR3 DNA: TGTGCCAGCAGCCCCGGGACTTTCAATCAGCCCCAGCATTTT
CDR3 protein: CASSPGTFNQPQHF
clone size: .
J gene: TRBJ1-5
D gene: .
V gene: TRBV6-5

CDR3 DNA: TGTGCCAGCAGTGTTAGCGGGAAAGAGACCCAGTACTTC
CDR3 protein: CASSVSGKETQYF
clone size: .
J gene: TRBJ2-5
D gene: TRBD2
V gene: TRBV9

CDR3 DNA: TGTGCCAGCAGCGCTGGGGACAGGGGGCAGTATGGCTACACCTTC
CDR3 protein: CASSAGDRGQYGYTF
clone size: .
J gene: TRBJ1-2
D gene: TRBD1
V gene: TRBV9

CDR3 DNA: TGTGCCAGCAGCCTCGGGCTAGCGCCCTACAATGAGCAGTTCTTC
CDR3 protein: CASSLGLAPYNEQFF
clone size: .
J gene: TRBJ2-1
D gene: .
V gene: TRBV5-6

CDR3 DNA: TGTGCCAGCGGACTAGCGGGAGAATATGAGCAGTTCTTC
CDR3 protein: CASGLAGEYEQFF
clone size: few
J gene: TRBJ2-1
D gene: TRBD2
V gene: TRBV7-2

CDR3 DNA: TGTGCCAGCAGTTGGAGTCGGGACGAGCAGTACTTC
CDR3 protein: CASSWSRDEQYF
clone size: .
J gene: TRBJ2-7
D gene: .
V gene: TRBV28

CDR3 DNA: TGTGCCAGCAGCTTAATGTCGGGAGGGAGCAATGAGCAGTTCTTC
CDR3 protein: CASSLMSGGSNEQFF
clone size: .
J gene: TRBJ2-1
D gene: TRBD2
V gene: TRBV7-3

CDR3 DNA: TGTGCCAGCAGCTTGGGAGAGGGGGCGATTACCTACGAGCAGTACTTC
CDR3 protein: CASSLGEGAITYEQYF
clone size: .
J gene: TRBJ2-7
D gene: TRBD1
V gene: TRBV5-4

CDR3 DNA: TGTGCCAGCAGCTCCCCCTATAGCAATCAGCCCCAGCATTTT
CDR3 protein: CASSSPYSNQPQHF
clone size: .
J gene: TRBJ1-5
D gene: .
V gene: TRBV7-9

CDR3 DNA: TGTGCCAGCCGTTACGGGGCTAACTCCTACGAGCAGTACTTC
CDR3 protein: CASRYGANSYEQYF
clone size: .
J gene: TRBJ2-7
D gene: .
V gene: TRBV6-5

CDR3 DNA: TGTGCCAGCAGCTTGCTCGCGGAGCAGAACACCGGGGAGCTGTTTTTT
CDR3 protein: CASSLLAEQNTGELFF
clone size: .
J gene: TRBJ2-2
D gene: .
V gene: TRBV5-4

CDR3 DNA: TGCGCCAGTACTAGAGTCCAAGAGACCCAGTACTTC
CDR3 protein: CASTRVQETQYF
clone size: .
J gene: TRBJ2-5
D gene: .
V gene: TRBV10-1

CDR3 DNA: TGCGCCAGCAGTCGGCGGGAGGGCTACGAGCAGTACTTC
CDR3 protein: CASSRREGYEQYF
clone size: .
J gene: TRBJ2-7
D gene: TRBD2
V gene: TRBV5-1

CDR3 DNA: TGTGCCAGCAGCTTACAACAGGGGGGAGCTTTCTTT
CDR3 protein: CASSLQQGGAFF
clone size: few
J gene: TRBJ1-1
D gene: TRBD1
V gene: TRBV7-9

CDR3 DNA: TGTGCCAGCAGCCCCGCGTCGAACACTGAAGCTTTCTTT
CDR3 protein: CASSPASNTEAFF
clone size: .
J gene: TRBJ1-1
D gene: .
V gene: TRBV7-3